This T cell receptor beta chain was recorded in a study of T cell responses to AZD1222 COVID-19 vaccine. The study, taken as a whole, reports: Repertoire sampling happened only post peak T cell response.

On this clone itself: What it binds is unknown.

This CDR3 contains 15 residues. The V segment lost 3 bases and the J segment 4 bases; nucleotides outside the gene matches: 6. Germline V lookup: CDR1 SGHNT, CDR2 YENEEA. Sequencing was performed with immunoSEQ multiplex PCR; in TCRdb, only in-frame clones are kept and a portion is missing. This table holds some 150,000 clones, about 91% found once. The rearrangement links TRBV11-3 to TRBJ2-1; TRBD2 aligns across 7 bases. The sequence derives from an adult in good health. The sample was peripheral blood, taken on day 0 of MenACWY control vaccination. The CDR3 protein is CASSFDLAEYNEQFF. CDR3 nucleotides: TGTGCCAGCAGCTTCGATCTAGCGGAATACAATGAGCAGTTCTTC.